What follows are 20 T cell receptor beta chains derived from one specimen sequenced in a study of T cell repertoires in cytomegalovirus infection. What these receptors recognize is not known. MiXCR, applied by TCRdb to the reads, yields one record per CDR3 protein. The sample records around 770,000 distinct CDR3 sequences, about 28% being singletons. The sequenced sample was cultured CD8+ T cells from PBMCs, obtained from culture after CMV antigen stimulation. These TCRs come from a human donor in good health (CMV status not recorded). Some clones in this sample may be carry-over from other donors' samples.

The V call is TRBV2, the J call TRBJ1-2; 11 bases are shared with TRBD1. The CDR3 runs to 15 residues. From germline, CDR1 is SNHLY and CDR2 FYNNEI. After removal of 8 bases from V and 8 bases from J, the junction contained 13 bases not matched to a gene. The CDR3 coding sequence is TGTGCCAGCGGGTCCGGGACAGGGGGATCTTGGGGCTACACCTTC. Protein sequence: CASGSGTGGSWGYTF.

The chain has TRBV7-9 and TRBJ2-2; 9 bases fit TRBD1. Trimming cost V 5 bases and J 5 bases; bases outside gene matches: 9. Germline loops: CDR1 SEHNR, CDR2 FQNEAQ (reference sequence). The CDR3 is 16 amino acids. This CDR3 reads CASSKRTGVRTGELFF. In DNA, the CDR3 is TGTGCCAGCAGCAAACGGACAGGGGTCCGAACCGGGGAGCTGTTTTTT.

A few counts support this clonotype. The chain is built from TRBV6-5 and TRBJ2-6, with D unclear. This CDR3 has 14 residues. V dropped 8 bases and J dropped 2 bases, with 10 bases sitting between them. The germline CDR1 and CDR2 sequences are MNHEY and SVGAGI. For the CDR3, the DNA is TGTGCCAGCGGGAATGACCCTGGGGCCAACGTCCTGACTTTC. As protein: CASGNDPGANVLTF.

This clonotype was detected many times. The chain couples TRBV6-1 to TRBJ2-7; D not certain. Trimming cost V 2 bases and J 2 bases, with 7 bases left between them. Germline V gene lookup returns CDR1 MNHNS and CDR2 SASEGT. The CDR3 contains 13 residues. DNA of the CDR3: TGTGCCAGCAGTGAACTTCCGGCCTACGAGCAGTACGTC. Translation gives CASSELPAYEQYV.

This clonotype was found a few times. The rearrangement joins TRBV27 to TRBJ1-6, with a possible D match to TRBD1 (5 bases). This CDR3 spans 13 amino acids. Deletions cut 1 base from V and 13 bases from J, with 11 bases between. Germline V gene sequence: CDR1 MNHEY, CDR2 SMNVEV (reference sequence). DNA of the CDR3: TGTGCCAGCAGTTTATTGGGGGAAGCTCCCCTCCACTTT. Protein: CASSLLGEAPLHF.

The CDR3 bases are TGTGCTAGTGGATACGTCATCGCGAACACCGGGGAGCTGTTTTTT. It translates to CASGYVIANTGELFF. The V gene is TRBV12-5, the J gene TRBJ2-2; no clear D. The V and J ends lost 6 bases and 0 bases respectively, with 11 bases between them. This CDR3 region has 15 residues. Germline CDR1 LGHNT, CDR2 FRNRAP.

The chain recombines TRBV5-4 with TRBJ2-1; tentative D call: TRBD2 (6 bases). Germline CDR1 is SGHNT and CDR2 is YYREEE (reference sequence). V shed 4 bases and J shed 3 bases, with 20 bases lying between them. The CDR3 sequence is 17 residues long. CDR3 sequence (DNA): TGTGCCAGCAGCCTTCTTGGGGTACGGCGGGGCTACAATGAGCAGTTCTTC. Amino acid sequence: CASSLLGVRRGYNEQFF.

At least ten counts were recorded for this clonotype. This sequence joins TRBV7-9 and TRBJ2-6; D uncertain. There are 16 residues in the CDR3. From germline, CDR1 is SEHNR and CDR2 FQNEAQ (reference sequence). V was pared by 2 bases and J by 4 bases, with 12 bases between. The CDR3 region has the DNA TGTGCCAGCAGCTTAATGTCGAAGGCGGGGGCCAACGTCCTGACTTTC. Encoded protein: CASSLMSKAGANVLTF.

The gene calls are TRBV10-3 and TRBJ2-2; TRBD2 matches at 9 bases. There are 18 residues in the CDR3. Germline trimming cut 3 bases from V and 3 bases from J; bases unmatched to any gene: 11. Germline V lookup: CDR1 ENHRY, CDR2 SYGVKD. The CDR3 is CAISESFLAGAYTGELFF. CDR3 coding DNA: TGTGCCATCAGTGAATCATTCTTAGCGGGGGCCTACACCGGGGAGCTGTTTTTT.

V is TRBV4-1 and J is TRBJ2-1; 7 bases match TRBD2. The CDR3 extends over 13 amino acids. The germline gives CDR1 MGHRA, CDR2 YSYEKL. The ends lost 0 bases at V and 9 bases at J; junction bases unmatched: 2. The CDR3 nucleotides are TGCGCCAGCAGCCAAGAAATAGCGGGTGAGCAGTTCTTC. Encoded protein: CASSQEIAGEQFF.

This clonotype was seen ten or more times. The rearrangement links TRBV7-2 to TRBJ2-3, with 10 bases fitting TRBD2. Germline loops: CDR1 SGHTA, CDR2 FQGNSA. After removal of 1 base from V and 4 bases from J, the junction contained 5 bases not matched to a gene. This CDR3 comprises 16 residues. CDR3 sequence reads: CASSLGSGGAPDTQYF. DNA of the CDR3: TGTGCCAGCAGCTTAGGAAGCGGGGGGGCCCCAGATACGCAGTATTTT.

The rearrangement uses TRBV6-6 and TRBJ1-5; no firm D call. Germline values: CDR1 MNHNY, CDR2 SVGAGI (reference sequence). The V and J ends lost 0 bases and 3 bases respectively, with 9 bases between them. This CDR3 has 15 residues. The CDR3 region is CASSYSDGNNQPQHF. Written as DNA, the CDR3 is TGTGCCAGCAGTTACTCGGACGGGAACAATCAGCCCCAGCATTTT.

This rearrangement joins TRBV5-4 to TRBJ1-2, with 7 bases aligning to TRBD1. The V gene's germline CDR1 is SGHNT and CDR2 YYREEE (reference sequence). Trimming at V came to 5 bases and at J to 3 bases, leaving 22 bases not matched to a gene. The CDR3 is 19 amino acids. The CDR3 DNA sequence: TGTGCCAGCAGGCCCACAGCTACCTCCCCCCGCGACAGGGACTATGGCTACACCTTC. This codes for CASRPTATSPRDRDYGYTF.

This clonotype was picked up many times. V and J are TRBV6-5 and TRBJ2-1; unclear D gene. Trimming took 5 bases from V and 4 from J, leaving 12 bases between them. The germline gives CDR1 MNHEY, CDR2 SVGAGI. This CDR3 comprises 14 residues. Here the CDR3 reads CASSRQGPYNEQFF. The CDR3, as DNA: TGTGCCAGCAGTCGACAAGGACCATACAATGAGCAGTTCTTC.

The CDR3 reads CASSYQGALTEAFF. CDR3 bases: TGTGCCAGCAGTTACCAGGGGGCGCTCACTGAAGCTTTCTTT. The rearrangement uses TRBV12-3 or TRBV12-4 and TRBJ1-1, with 8 bases fitting TRBD1. The V and J ends lost 4 bases and 4 bases, in that order; junction bases with no gene match: 5. The CDR3 spans 14 residues.

The V call is TRBV27, the J call TRBJ2-3; D is unclear. The CDR3 has 13 residues. The V end lost 2 bases, the J end lost 1 base, and 4 bases lay between the germline ends. From germline, CDR1 is MNHEY and CDR2 SMNVEV (reference sequence). The CDR3 DNA reads TGTGCCAGCAGTTTAGACGGCACAGATACGCAGTATTTT. Protein: CASSLDGTDTQYF.

This clonotype was seen repeatedly, ten times or more. This chain connects TRBV7-8 to TRBJ2-2; D is uncertain. Germline CDR1 SGHVS, CDR2 FQNEAQ. V lost 5 bases and J lost 6, with 19 bases in between. The CDR3 length is 16 residues. In DNA, the CDR3 is TGTGCCAGCAGCCCCTCTGGGTCGTGGGGTGCCGGGGAGCTGTTTTTT. Its translation is CASSPSGSWGAGELFF.

In this sample, this clonotype turned up a few times. This chain uses TRBV6-2 or TRBV6-3 with TRBJ2-7; maybe TRBD1 (6 bases). V was cut by 4 bases and J by 3 bases, with 13 bases left in between. Germline loops: CDR1 MNHEY, CDR2 SVGEGT. The CDR3 runs 14 residues. CDR3 loop: CASSFSRGHYEQYV. CDR3 DNA: TGTGCCAGCAGTTTCTCCCGGGGACACTACGAGCAGTACGTC.

This chain links TRBV27 with TRBJ2-2; D is tentatively TRBD1 or TRBD2 (5 bases each). This CDR3 spans 13 amino acids. Germline CDR1 reads MNHEY; CDR2 reads SMNVEV (reference sequence). Trimming pared 5 bases from V and 4 bases from J, leaving 8 bases between. CDR3 amino acids: CASSGDVTGELFF. CDR3 coding DNA: TGTGCCAGCAGTGGGGACGTCACCGGGGAGCTGTTTTTT.

This clonotype turned up a few times. The chain has TRBV24-1 and TRBJ1-2; unclear D gene. This CDR3 comprises 15 residues. V lost 4 bases, J lost 0 bases, and 11 bases lay in between. Germline-derived CDR1 and CDR2 are KGHDR and SFDVKD. CDR3 residues: CATSDPYSSNYGYTF. CDR3 coding DNA: TGTGCCACCAGTGACCCCTACTCTTCTAACTATGGCTACACCTTC.